This TCR beta chain was sequenced during a study of OX40 agonist ivuxolimab in advanced cancers. In the study overall: The costimulatory receptor OX40 (CD134) was targeted by ivuxolimab, a fully human IgG2 agonistic monoclonal antibody. Patients were allowed to have had prior anti-PD-1, anti-PD-L1 or anti-CTLA-4 therapy, and 40% of the dose-escalation patients had been treated with checkpoint inhibitors. Partial responses occurred in three dose-escalation patients, of whom one had hepatocellular carcinoma and two had cutaneous melanoma. Among the approximately 50 dose-escalation patients, around 19 had hepatocellular carcinoma, 15 melanoma, 9 renal cell carcinoma and 9 head and neck cancer. In the dose-escalation cohort, 70% to 90% of patients were male, and the mean age was 60 years with a range of roughly 20 to 80. Peripheral TCRbeta sequencing aimed to test whether ivuxolimab altered TCR sequence diversity and caused clonal T-cell expansion. The monotherapy dose-escalation portion (N ≈ 52 patients) of the phase I ivuxolimab trial is reported in the paper. Intravenous ivuxolimab was administered to patients every 2 weeks at six dose levels: 0.01, 0.1, 0.3, 1.5, 3 and 10 mg/kg. The paper as a whole reports these results and caveats: In the 0.1-3.0 mg/kg groups, partial responders were among the patients with the lowest normalized peripheral clonal expansion, particularly in CD8+ T cells. On average, CD8+ T cells showed more expanded clones than CD4+ T cells after ivuxolimab. At doses from 0.1 to 3.0 mg/kg, clonal expansion was seen in both CD4+ and CD8+ blood T cells between baseline and week 6. Antigen specificity was not determined for the clonally expanded peripheral T cells. Low levels of normalized T-cell clonal expansion were also seen in some patients who did not respond.

To sequence the TCRbeta CDR3 region, genomic DNA was isolated from the sorted cells. TCRbeta CDR3 regions were sequenced using the immunoSEQ Assay. This is the immuneACCESS table as TCRdb keeps it, with only in-frame sequences that have V and J called. A part of the clones is gone; compared with another copy, unresolved V genes explain less than half, and the rest is unexplained. This sample gives tens of thousands of clones in total; 85% of them show up just once. The top ten clonotypes cover approximately 16% of the sample. The trial excluded patients who had a history of autoimmune disease or were on systemic immunosuppression. Peripheral blood for TCR sequencing was collected from all dose cohorts at baseline, on cycle 4 day 1, and on cycle 7 day 1. Samples came from an open-label, multicenter, first-in-human phase I dose-escalation trial of ivuxolimab. Adults with locally advanced or metastatic head and neck squamous cell, hepatocellular, melanoma or renal cell carcinoma were enrolled in the trial. Before TCR sequencing, CD4+ T cells and CD8+ T cells from peripheral blood were sorted into separate populations.

Details on this clone: Its antigen is currently not known. No quality values exist for individual bases; no much larger clone is one base distant.

The germline V gene specifies KGHSH as CDR1 and LQKENI as CDR2. V is pruned by 3 bases and J by 5 bases, leaving 10 bases of the junction without a gene match. CDR3 length: 16 amino acids, cysteine to phenylalanine. Here the CDR3 DNA is all that survives: 48 bases in frame from base 1. Sequencing was performed on CD4+ or CD8+ T cells sorted from blood, taken in a trial of the OX40 agonist ivuxolimab. This receptor was taken from an adult with an advanced solid tumor such as melanoma, head and neck, liver or kidney cancer. The chain is encoded by TRBV18 joined to TRBJ2-3; 8 nucleotides in the junction match TRBD1. DNA sequence: TGTGCCAGCTCACCCAAGGGGCAGGGGGCTAGAGATACGCAGTATTTT. Its translation is CASSPKGQGARDTQYF.